This T cell receptor (beta chain) was found in a study of shared clonotypes between healthy human individuals. As processed by the authors: Filtering differed, since immunoSEQ gave only junction sequences and no quality scores. Sequenced by immunoSEQ multiplex PCR; TCRdb stores in-frame clones only, minus some. That table is the source of V, J and clone size, and D and trimming were worked out from the DNA. The repertoire has approximately 1,000,000 clones, around three quarters of them found once; the top ten carry 0.85% to 1%. This clone has a handful of counts. The germline CDR1 and CDR2 sequences are SEHNR and FQNEAQ (reference sequence). The ends lost 6 bases at V and 4 bases at J; junction bases unmatched: 11. The CDR3 totals 15 residues.

The clonotype was recovered from a man aged 18 to 35 in good health. Some clones in this sample may be carry-over from other donors' samples. The chain has TRBV7-9 and TRBJ1-1; the match to TRBD1 covers 7 bases. The sample taken for sequencing was memory CD4+ T cells from PBMCs. Subset here: CD45RA-negative fraction. The CDR3 bases are TGTGCCAGCAGGGATGGACAGGCGGCGGGCACTGAAGCTTTCTTT. This gives the protein CASRDGQAAGTEAFF.